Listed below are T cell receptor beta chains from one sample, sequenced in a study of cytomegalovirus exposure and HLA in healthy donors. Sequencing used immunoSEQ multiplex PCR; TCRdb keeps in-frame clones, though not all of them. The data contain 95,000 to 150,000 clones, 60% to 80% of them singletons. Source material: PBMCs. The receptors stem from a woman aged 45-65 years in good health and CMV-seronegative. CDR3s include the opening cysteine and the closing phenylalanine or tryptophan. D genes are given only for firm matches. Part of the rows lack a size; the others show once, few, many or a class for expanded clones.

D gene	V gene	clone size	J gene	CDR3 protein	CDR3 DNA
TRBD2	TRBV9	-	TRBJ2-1	CASSVLGGREIDEQFF	TGTGCCAGCAGCGTTTTAGGCGGGAGGGAGATCGATGAGCAGTTCTTC
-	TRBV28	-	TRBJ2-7	CASSFSTSISYEQYF	TGTGCCAGCAGTTTCTCGACTAGTATATCCTACGAGCAGTACTTC
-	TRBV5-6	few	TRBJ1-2	CASSWAGGYTF	TGTGCCAGCAGCTGGGCGGGTGGCTACACCTTC
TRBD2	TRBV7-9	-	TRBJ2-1	CASSLNLAGDWDEQFF	TGTGCCAGCAGCTTGAATCTAGCGGGAGATTGGGATGAGCAGTTCTTC
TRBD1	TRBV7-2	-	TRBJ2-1	CASSLTGNNEQFF	TGTGCCAGCAGCTTGACAGGGAACAATGAGCAGTTCTTC
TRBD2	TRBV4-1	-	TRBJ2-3	CASAPGAGGGGGSTDTQYF	TGCGCCAGCGCCCCAGGGGCGGGAGGGGGGGGAGGAAGCACAGATACGCAGTATTTT
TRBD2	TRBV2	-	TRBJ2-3	CASRRGDVTDTQYF	TGTGCCAGCCGCCGGGGGGACGTCACAGATACGCAGTATTTT
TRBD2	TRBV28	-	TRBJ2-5	CASSLTRTGGGTQYF	TGTGCCAGCAGTTTGACTCGGACGGGCGGGGGGACCCAGTACTTC
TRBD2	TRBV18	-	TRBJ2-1	CASSPDSGRWQFF	TGTGCCAGCTCACCAGATAGCGGGAGGTGGCAGTTCTTC
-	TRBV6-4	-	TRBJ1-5	CASSDAPGSPQHF	TGTGCCAGCAGTGACGCCCCGGGGTCGCCCCAGCATTTT
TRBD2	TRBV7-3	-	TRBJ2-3	CSSSLRPPRLAGTDTQYF	TGTTCCAGCAGCTTGCGGCCCCCCCGACTAGCGGGAACAGATACGCAGTATTTT
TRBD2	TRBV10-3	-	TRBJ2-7	CAISGFTSGRIYEQYF	TGTGCCATCAGTGGCTTCACTAGCGGGAGAATATACGAGCAGTACTTC
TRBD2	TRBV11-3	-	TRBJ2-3	CASSHGLAGITDTQYF	TGTGCCAGCAGCCACGGACTAGCGGGTATCACAGATACGCAGTATTTT
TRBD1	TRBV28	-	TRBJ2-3	CASSLGQGRTDTQYF	TGTGCCAGCAGTTTGGGACAGGGGAGGACAGATACGCAGTATTTT
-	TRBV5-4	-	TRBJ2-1	CASSRPGDEQFF	TGTGCCAGCAGCCGACCAGGGGATGAGCAGTTCTTC
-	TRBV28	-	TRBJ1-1	CASSLWGGEAFF	TGTGCCAGCAGTTTGTGGGGGGGTGAAGCTTTCTTT
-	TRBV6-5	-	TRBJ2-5	CASRQGGEETQYF	TGTGCCAGCAGGCAGGGGGGTGAAGAGACCCAGTACTTC
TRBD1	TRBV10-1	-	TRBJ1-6	CASSDRGRRGNNSPLHF	TGCGCCAGCAGTGACAGGGGGCGGCGGGGCAATAATTCACCCCTCCACTTT
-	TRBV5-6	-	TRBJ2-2	CASSLQSVTGELFF	TGTGCCAGCAGCCTACAGAGTGTCACCGGGGAGCTGTTTTTT
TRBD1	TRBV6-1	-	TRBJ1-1	CASSRTGRPNTEAFF	TGTGCCAGCAGTAGGACAGGACGGCCGAACACTGAAGCTTTCTTT
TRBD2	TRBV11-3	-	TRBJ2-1	CASSLGGERGLYNEQFF	TGTGCCAGCAGCTTAGGGGGGGAGCGGGGTTTATACAATGAGCAGTTCTTC
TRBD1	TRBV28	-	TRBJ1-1	CASSYQGEPNTEAFF	TGTGCCAGCAGTTACCAGGGGGAACCGAACACTGAAGCTTTCTTT
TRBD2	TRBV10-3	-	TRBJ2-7	CATGHSGLAGDEQYF	TGTGCCACGGGACACTCGGGACTAGCGGGAGACGAGCAGTACTTC
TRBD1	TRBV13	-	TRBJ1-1	CASRESGTGFKTEAFF	TGTGCCAGCAGGGAATCCGGGACAGGGTTTAAGACTGAAGCTTTCTTT
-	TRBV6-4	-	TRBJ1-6	CASSDSTGGNSPLHF	TGTGCCAGCAGTGACTCGACAGGTGGTAATTCACCCCTCCACTTT
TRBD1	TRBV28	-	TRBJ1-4	CASSLPTGAPTTNEKLFF	TGTGCCAGCAGTTTGCCCACAGGGGCGCCGACGACTAATGAAAAACTGTTTTTT
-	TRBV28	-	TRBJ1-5	CASGRGMEPQHF	TGTGCCAGCGGAAGGGGTATGGAGCCCCAGCATTTT
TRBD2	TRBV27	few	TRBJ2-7	CASSLSASGIYEQYF	TGTGCCAGCAGTTTATCTGCTAGCGGGATTTACGAGCAGTACTTC
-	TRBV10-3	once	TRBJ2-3	CAISESLTGGLDSTDTQYF	TGTGCCATCAGTGAGTCATTGACAGGGGGACTAGATAGCACAGATACGCAGTATTTT
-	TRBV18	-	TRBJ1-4	CASSPRGETEKLFF	TGTGCCAGCTCACCCAGGGGCGAAACTGAAAAACTGTTTTTT
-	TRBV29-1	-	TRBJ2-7	CREGTGSYEQYF	TGCAGAGAAGGGACCGGGAGTTACGAGCAGTACTTC
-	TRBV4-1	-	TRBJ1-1	CASRLSNIVNTEAFF	TGCGCCAGCAGGTTAAGTAACATCGTGAACACTGAAGCTTTCTTT
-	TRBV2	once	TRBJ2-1	CASSAERSSYNEQFF	TGTGCCAGCAGCGCTGAGCGGTCCTCCTACAATGAGCAGTTCTTC
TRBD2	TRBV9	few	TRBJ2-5	CASSALGLAGGEETQYF	TGTGCCAGCAGCGCCCTAGGACTAGCGGGAGGAGAAGAGACCCAGTACTTC
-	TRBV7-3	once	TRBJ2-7	CASSLMGGQEQYF	TGTGCCAGCAGCTTAATGGGAGGTCAAGAGCAGTACTTC
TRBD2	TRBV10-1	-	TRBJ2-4	CASRSQGLAGERQNIQYF	TGCGCCAGCAGAAGCCAGGGACTAGCGGGAGAGCGCCAAAACATTCAGTACTTC
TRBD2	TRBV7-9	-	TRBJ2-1	CSSSSFYGRRVNEQFF	TGTTCCAGCAGCAGCTTTTACGGGAGGAGAGTAAATGAGCAGTTCTTC
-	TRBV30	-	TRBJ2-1	CAWGATVYNEQFF	TGTGCCTGGGGGGCTACAGTCTACAATGAGCAGTTCTTC
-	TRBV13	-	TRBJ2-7	CASSLYRENYEQYF	TGTGCCAGCAGCTTATACCGGGAGAACTACGAGCAGTACTTC
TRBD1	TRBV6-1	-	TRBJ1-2	CASSEAVYEGAANYGYTF	TGTGCCAGCAGTGAAGCGGTTTATGAGGGGGCGGCGAACTATGGCTACACCTTC
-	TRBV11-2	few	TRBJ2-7	CASSREVYEQYF	TGTGCCAGCAGCCGAGAGGTCTACGAGCAGTACTTC
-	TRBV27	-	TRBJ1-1	CASSWSWGGFNTEAFF	TGTGCCAGCAGCTGGAGCTGGGGAGGCTTTAACACTGAAGCTTTCTTT
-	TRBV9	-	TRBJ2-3	CASSVAQLGTDTQYF	TGTGCCAGCAGCGTAGCGCAGCTCGGGACAGATACGCAGTATTTT
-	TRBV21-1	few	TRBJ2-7	CASSKVGEQYF	TGTGCCAGCAGCAAAGTCGGGGAGCAGTACTTC
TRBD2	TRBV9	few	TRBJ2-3	CASSPRRASGRADTQYF	TGTGCCAGCAGCCCCCGGCGGGCTAGCGGGAGGGCAGATACGCAGTATTTT
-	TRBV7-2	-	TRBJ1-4	CASSLDYSNEKLFF	TGTGCCAGCAGCTTAGACTATTCTAATGAAAAACTGTTTTTT
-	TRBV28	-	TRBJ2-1	CASSTGAPNEQFF	TGTGCCAGCAGTACCGGTGCCCCCAATGAGCAGTTCTTC
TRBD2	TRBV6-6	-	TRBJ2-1	CASRGSGSSYNEQFF	TGTGCCAGCAGAGGTAGCGGGAGCTCCTACAATGAGCAGTTCTTC
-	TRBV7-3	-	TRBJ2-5	CASSPVWGGTETQYF	TGTGCCAGCAGCCCTGTTTGGGGCGGGACAGAGACCCAGTACTTC
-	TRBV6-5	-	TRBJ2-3	CASRGGGASTDTQYF	TGTGCCAGCAGAGGAGGGGGCGCGAGCACAGATACGCAGTATTTT
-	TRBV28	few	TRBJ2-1	CASSPHRGMTIEEQFF	TGTGCCAGCAGTCCTCATAGGGGGATGACAATCGAGGAGCAGTTCTTC
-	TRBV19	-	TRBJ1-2	CASSIAGDGYTF	TGTGCCAGTAGTATTGCCGGAGATGGCTACACCTTC
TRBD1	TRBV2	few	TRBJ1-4	CASSAITGVNGEKLFF	TGTGCCAGCAGTGCTATTACAGGGGTAAATGGTGAAAAACTGTTTTTT
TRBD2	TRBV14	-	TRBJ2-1	CASSLWASGRAWNEQFF	TGTGCCAGCAGCCTGTGGGCTAGCGGGAGGGCTTGGAATGAGCAGTTCTTC
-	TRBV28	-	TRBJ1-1	CASSLLQGWIMNTEAFF	TGTGCCAGCAGTTTATTACAGGGCTGGATCATGAACACTGAAGCTTTCTTT
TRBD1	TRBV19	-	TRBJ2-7	CASSRGRDRGRREQYF	TGTGCCAGTAGTCGAGGCCGGGACAGGGGTCGGCGCGAGCAGTACTTC
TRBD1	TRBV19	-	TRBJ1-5	CASSISSGTGGSNQPQHF	TGTGCCAGTAGTATCTCCTCGGGGACAGGGGGGAGCAATCAGCCCCAGCATTTT
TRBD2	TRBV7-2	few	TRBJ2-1	CASSSLSLAGVDEQFF	TGTGCCAGCAGCTCCCTTTCCCTAGCGGGAGTCGATGAGCAGTTCTTC
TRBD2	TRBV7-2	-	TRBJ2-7	CASSLASGSIYEQYF	TGTGCCAGCAGCTTAGCCAGCGGGAGTATCTACGAGCAGTACTTC